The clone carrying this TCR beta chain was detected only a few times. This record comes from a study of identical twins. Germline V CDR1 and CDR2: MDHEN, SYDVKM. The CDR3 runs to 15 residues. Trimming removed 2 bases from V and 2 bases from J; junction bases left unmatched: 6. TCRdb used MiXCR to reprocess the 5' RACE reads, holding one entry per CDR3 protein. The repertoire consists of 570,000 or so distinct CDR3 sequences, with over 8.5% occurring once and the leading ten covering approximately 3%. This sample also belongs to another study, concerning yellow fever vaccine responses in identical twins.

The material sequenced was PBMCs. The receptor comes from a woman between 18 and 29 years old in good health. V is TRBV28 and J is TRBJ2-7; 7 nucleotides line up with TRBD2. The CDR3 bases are TGTGCCAGCAGTTTAGTCCAGCGGGGACCCTACGAGCAGTACTTC. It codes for CASSLVQRGPYEQYF. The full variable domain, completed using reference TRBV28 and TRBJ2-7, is DVKVTQSSRYLVKRTGEKVFLECVQDMDHENMFWYRQDPGLGLRLIYFSYDVKMKEKGDIPEGYSVSREKKERFSLILESASTNQTSMYLCASSLVQRGPYEQYFGPGTRLTVT.